Reported below is one T cell receptor (beta chain). The data stem from a study of T cells expressing NK-cell markers. TCRdb re-called the 5' RACE reads and shows each CDR3 protein once, DNA omitted. The listing records about 380,000 distinct CDR3 sequences. Germline V gene lookup returns CDR1 SGHTA and CDR2 FQGNSA. The CDR3 has 16 amino acids. The source material was blood T cells: a sorted CD56 or NKG2C T cell subset, CD4+ or CD8+ T cells, or bulk PBMC T cells (not recorded which). The sequence was obtained from a man between 18 and 69 years old in good health. The chain is built from TRBV7-2 and TRBJ2-3; there is no DNA to check the TCRdb D call of TRBD2. The CDR3 protein is CASSFSKDLRTDTQYF.